Presented here are 31 T cell receptor beta chains from one specimen sequenced in a study of shared T cell receptors in the human thymus (dated by TCRdb to 2020 to 2022). Library preparation was by the immunoSEQ multiplex PCR assay. TCRdb limited this immuneACCESS table to in-frame rearrangements with V and J called. A share of clones is missing; checked studies link under half to unresolved V genes, and the rest is unexplained. In all, the sample holds over 650,000 clones, and roughly 86% of those were seen once. Of the sample, roughly 0.0086% falls within the top ten clones. This sample also appeared in a second study, on human thymus T cells.

Sequencing used thymocytes. The source of these receptors is a boy under two years old with a congenital heart defect. Donor details come from another sample of the same person, matched by shared clones.

The chain carries TRBV4-1 and TRBJ1-1; 7 bases line up with TRBD1. Germline assignment: CDR1 MGHRA and CDR2 YSYEKL. With 2 bases clipped from V and 2 bases from J, the junction kept 5 bases outside the gene matches. This CDR3 spans 15 amino acids. CDR3 protein: CASSQRGRPNTEAFF. CDR3 bases: TGCGCCAGCAGCCAAAGGGGGCGCCCTAACACTGAAGCTTTCTTT.

The rearrangement uses TRBV6-6 and TRBJ1-2; D gene unclear. The CDR3 length is 15 residues. Germline lookup yields CDR1 MNHNY and CDR2 SVGAGI (reference sequence). The V end was cut by 0 bases, the J end by 2 bases, with 10 bases between. The CDR3 region is CASSYSNLRNYGYTF. The CDR3 bases are TGTGCCAGCAGTTACTCGAACCTGAGAAACTATGGCTACACCTTC.

CDR3 loop: CASSVGTGIGDTQYF. The CDR3 bases are TGCGCCAGCAGCGTGGGGACAGGGATCGGAGATACGCAGTATTTT. The chain combines TRBV5-1 with TRBJ2-3; 9 bases are shared with TRBD1. Germline V CDR1 and CDR2: SGHRS, YFSETQ. The CDR3 length is 15 residues. J gave up 5 bases and V 4 bases, and 8 bases lay outside the gene matches.

The chain recombines TRBV28 with TRBJ2-1; 9 nucleotides agree with TRBD2. Trimming took 3 bases from V and 8 from J; bases not matched to a gene: 14. The CDR3 has 17 residues. The germline gives CDR1 MDHEN, CDR2 SYDVKM. CDR3 sequence (DNA): TGTGCCAGCAGTTTCATTGGCTGGGCTAGCGGGGAGGATGAGCAGTTCTTC. Translating gives CASSFIGWASGEDEQFF.

The chain combines TRBV5-1 with TRBJ2-2; D gene unclear. The germline gives CDR1 SGHRS, CDR2 YFSETQ. Trimming cost V 1 base and J 3 bases, with 4 bases left between them. The CDR3 length is 13 residues. In nucleotides, the CDR3 is TGCGCCAGCAGCTTGCCGTACACCGGGGAGCTGTTTTTT. It specifies CASSLPYTGELFF.

This sequence joins TRBV28 and TRBJ2-3; 8 bases map to TRBD1. This CDR3 is built from 16 residues. The junction had 10 bases not matched to a gene; V was cut back by 6 bases and J by 2 bases. Per the germline V gene, CDR1 is MDHEN and CDR2 is SYDVKM. The CDR3 bases are TGTGCCAGCAGGCAAAGGGACAGGCGATACACAGATACGCAGTATTTT. Amino acids: CASRQRDRRYTDTQYF.

The V gene is TRBV4-3, the J gene TRBJ1-6, with 7 bases identical to TRBD1. V was pared by 4 bases and J by 4 bases, with 7 bases of the junction left unmatched. CDR1 and CDR2 (germline): LGHNA, YSLEER. The CDR3 totals 16 residues. This CDR3 is CASSPRQGSYNSPLHF. The DNA for the CDR3 is TGCGCCAGCAGCCCACGACAGGGAAGTTATAATTCACCCCTCCACTTT.

The rearrangement links TRBV6-1 to TRBJ2-3; TRBD1 is a possible D gene (6 bases). V lost 1 base and J 0 bases, leaving 8 bases between the germline ends. In germline, CDR1 is MNHNS, CDR2 SASEGT. The CDR3 sequence is 15 residues long. The CDR3 nucleotides read TGTGCCAGCAGTGAAGTTGGGACAAGCACAGATACGCAGTATTTT. Translated, it gives CASSEVGTSTDTQYF.

The chain employs TRBV30 and TRBJ2-1, with D tentatively TRBD2 (5 bases). This CDR3 comprises 17 residues. The germline V gene has CDR1 GTSNPN and CDR2 SVGIG (reference sequence). The V and J ends lost 0 bases and 7 bases respectively, with 22 bases between them. The DNA of the CDR3 is TGTGCCTGGAGTGTAGCTGGTTACTGGGCGCCGGGGAATGAGCAGTTCTTC. This translates into CAWSVAGYWAPGNEQFF. Supplemented by reference TRBV30 and TRBJ2-1, the full variable domain reads SQTIHQWPATLVQPVGSPLSLECTVEGTSNPNLYWYRQAAGRGLQLLFYSVGIGQISSEVPQNLSASRPQDRQFILSSKKLLLSDSGFYLCAWSVAGYWAPGNEQFFGPGTRLTVL.

This clone has just one count. J is TRBJ1-2 and V is TRBV28; tentatively, D is TRBD1 (6 bases). The CDR3 covers 12 residues. V was pared by 8 bases and J by 7 bases, with 14 bases between. Germline V gene sequence: CDR1 MDHEN, CDR2 SYDVKM. The CDR3 DNA reads as TGTGCCAGCCGTGCCAGGGGACGTGGCTACACCTTC. It specifies CASRARGRGYTF.

This sequence joins TRBV5-4 and TRBJ1-2; TRBD1 matches 11 bases. The ends lost 4 bases at V and 8 bases at J; junction bases unmatched: 7. CDR1 SGHNT and CDR2 YYREEE come from the germline V gene (reference sequence). This CDR3 has 14 amino acids. The chain's CDR3 is CASSLGTGGWGYTF. The CDR3 nucleotides read TGTGCCAGCAGCCTAGGGACAGGGGGTTGGGGCTACACCTTC.

The chain is built from TRBV10-3 and TRBJ2-7; the D gene is possibly TRBD1 (6 bases). Per the germline V gene, CDR1 is ENHRY and CDR2 is SYGVKD. V was shortened by 0 bases and J by 5 bases, with 20 bases between the two germline ends. The CDR3 loop spans 17 amino acids. CDR3 DNA sequence: TGTGCCATCAGTGAGTCGGAGCCTTCGACAGGCTCAAACGAGCAGTACTTC. Its translation: CAISESEPSTGSNEQYF.

This clone was seen only a few times. This rearrangement joins TRBV13 to TRBJ1-2; D perhaps matches TRBD1 (6 bases). The CDR3 spans 12 residues. CDR1 is PRHDT and CDR2 is FYEKMQ in the germline V gene (reference sequence). Trimming removed 4 bases from V and 6 bases from J, with 9 bases in between. DNA of the CDR3: TGTGCCAGCAGCTCGAGGGGGAATGGCTACACCTTC. The encoded protein is CASSSRGNGYTF.

The genes are TRBV4-3 and TRBJ2-6, with D maybe TRBD2 (5 bases). CDR1 is LGHNA and CDR2 is YSLEER in the germline V gene. The CDR3 covers 18 residues. The ends were cut back, 1 base at V and 5 bases at J, with 18 bases in the middle. CDR3 protein: CASSQVPHGIGWANVLTF. CDR3 DNA: TGCGCCAGCAGCCAAGTGCCCCACGGGATAGGGTGGGCCAACGTCCTGACTTTC.

The chain carries TRBV19 and TRBJ1-5; 11 bases are shared with TRBD1. Trimming cost V 8 bases and J 1 base; bases outside gene matches: 4. The CDR3 has 15 residues. The germline CDR1 and CDR2 sequences are LNHDA and SQIVND (reference sequence). The CDR3 is CASWTGGGSNQPQHF. The CDR3 DNA reads TGTGCCAGTTGGACAGGGGGCGGAAGCAATCAGCCCCAGCATTTT.

The chain joins TRBV5-6 to TRBJ1-2; D possibly corresponds to TRBD1 (5 bases). Trimming left V 3 bases short and J 5 bases short, with 8 bases between. This CDR3 region has 12 residues. CDR1 and CDR2 (germline): SGHDT, YYEEEE. CDR3 in amino acids: CASSYPGYGYTF. DNA for the CDR3: TGTGCCAGCAGCTACCCAGGGTATGGCTACACCTTC.

The chain carries TRBV15 and TRBJ2-2, with a weak D call TRBD1 (5 bases). The CDR3 loop spans 17 amino acids. Trimming took 0 bases from V and 0 from J, leaving 11 bases between them. Germline V lookup: CDR1 LNHNV, CDR2 YYDKDF (reference sequence). The CDR3 protein is CATSRERQGSNTGELFF. CDR3 DNA: TGTGCCACCAGCAGAGAACGTCAGGGTTCGAACACCGGGGAGCTGTTTTTT. Complete variable domain (other parts from reference TRBV15 and TRBJ2-2): DAMVIQNPRYQVTQFGKPVTLSCSQTLNHNVMYWYQQKSSQAPKLLFHYYDKDFNNEADTPDNFQSRRPNTSFCFLDIRSPGLGDTAMYLCATSRERQGSNTGELFFGEGSRLTVL.

The chain joins TRBV6-4 to TRBJ2-1; maybe TRBD2 (7 bases). CDR1 and CDR2 (germline): MRHNA, SNTAGT. Trimming cost V 2 bases and J 7 bases, with 9 bases left between them. The CDR3 totals 13 residues. CDR3 bases: TGTGCCAGCAGTGACGAGGGGGGGAATGAGCAGTTCTTC. Amino acid sequence: CASSDEGGNEQFF.

The chain links TRBV7-9 to TRBJ1-6, with 7 bases aligning to TRBD1. Germline CDR1 SEHNR, CDR2 FQNEAQ (reference sequence). The CDR3 is made up of 17 amino acids. With 4 bases clipped from V and 11 bases from J, the junction kept 17 bases outside the gene matches. The CDR3 is CASSSQTDRVGVPPLHF. The CDR3 DNA sequence: TGTGCCAGCAGCTCTCAGACAGACAGGGTAGGAGTTCCACCCCTCCACTTT.

V usage is TRBV6-1 and J usage is TRBJ2-3; the D gene is possibly TRBD2 (7 bases). The CDR3 totals 14 residues. The V gene lost 4 bases and the J gene lost 5 bases, with 13 bases spanning the gap. CDR1 is MNHNS, CDR2 SASEGT, per germline. CDR3 protein: CASSGGSRGDTQYF. The CDR3 DNA reads TGTGCCAGCAGTGGCGGGAGCAGGGGAGATACGCAGTATTTT.

This clone was seen only once. The V and J genes are TRBV28 and TRBJ2-1, with 9 positions matching TRBD2. The V and J ends lost 7 bases and 0 bases, in that order; junction bases with no gene match: 13. CDR3 length: 18 residues. Germline V gives CDR1 MDHEN, CDR2 SYDVKM. CDR3 sequence reads: CASKGGSGRPSSYNEQFF. The CDR3 DNA is TGTGCCAGCAAAGGGGGGAGCGGGAGGCCGAGCTCCTACAATGAGCAGTTCTTC.

This sequence joins TRBV30 and TRBJ2-7; TRBD1 aligns across 11 bases. Germline values: CDR1 GTSNPN, CDR2 SVGIG (reference sequence). Trimming at V came to 5 bases and at J to 5 bases, leaving 5 bases not matched to a gene. This CDR3 has 13 residues. The chain's CDR3 is CAWGGQGADEQYF. CDR3 DNA sequence: TGTGCCTGGGGTGGACAGGGGGCGGACGAGCAGTACTTC.

This clone appeared a few times. J is TRBJ1-4 and V is TRBV4-3; D may be TRBD1 (6 bases). This CDR3 has 17 residues. V lost 0 bases, J lost 4 bases, and 15 bases lay in between. Germline assignment: CDR1 LGHNA and CDR2 YSLEER. DNA of the CDR3: TGCGCCAGCAGCCAAGATCCTAGAGGACAGTATAATGAAAAACTGTTTTTT. Translation gives CASSQDPRGQYNEKLFF.

This rearrangement joins TRBV28 to TRBJ2-7; 9 bases map to TRBD2. The CDR3 contains 15 residues. Germline trimming cut 4 bases from V and 4 bases from J; bases unmatched to any gene: 8. Germline CDR1 reads MDHEN; CDR2 reads SYDVKM. CDR3 sequence reads: CASSCVAGGPYEQYF. CDR3 bases: TGTGCCAGCAGTTGCGTTGCGGGAGGGCCATACGAGCAGTACTTC.

The chain uses TRBV7-9 and TRBJ2-3; the D gene is possibly TRBD1 (6 bases). V shed 4 bases and J shed 1 base, with 18 bases lying between them. Looked up from germline, CDR1 is SEHNR and CDR2 is FQNEAQ (reference sequence). The CDR3 is 17 amino acids. The CDR3 sequence: CASSSDSSPEGTDTQYF. CDR3 in DNA: TGTGCCAGCAGCTCGGACAGTTCCCCCGAGGGCACAGATACGCAGTATTTT.

The chain links TRBV11-1 to TRBJ1-2, with 7 nucleotides matching TRBD1. CDR1 and CDR2 (germline): SGHAT, FQDESV (reference sequence). V was clipped by 0 bases and J by 8 bases; unmatched bases: 3. The CDR3 runs 13 residues. The CDR3 DNA follows: TGTGCCAGCAGCTTAGCCGGGGACAGCGGCTACACCTTC. Translation: CASSLAGDSGYTF.

The rearrangement uses TRBV27 and TRBJ1-4; maybe TRBD1 (5 bases). CDR3 length: 17 residues. V lost 5 bases and J lost 0, with 16 bases in between. Germline CDR1 and CDR2: MNHEY and SMNVEV (reference sequence). DNA of the CDR3: TGTGCCAGCAGTGCCCCTCCGACAGACGCAACTAATGAAAAACTGTTTTTT. This gives the protein CASSAPPTDATNEKLFF.

This rearrangement joins TRBV6-1 to TRBJ1-6; D is ambiguous. V gave up 0 bases and J gave up 17 bases, with 11 bases separating them. Germline CDR1 reads MNHNS; CDR2 reads SASEGT. The CDR3 covers 12 residues. Here the CDR3 reads CASSEAVPPFHF. The DNA for the CDR3 is TGTGCCAGCAGTGAAGCCGTCCCTCCCTTCCACTTT.

The rearrangement joins TRBV13 to TRBJ2-3; D may be TRBD1 (6 bases). Trimming shortened V by 1 base and J by 10 bases, and 15 bases separated the two germline ends. The CDR3 has 14 amino acids. Germline CDR1 reads PRHDT; CDR2 reads FYEKMQ (reference sequence). This CDR3 is CASSLEGTRVAQYF. CDR3 DNA sequence: TGTGCCAGCAGCTTAGAGGGGACAAGGGTAGCGCAGTATTTT.

The chain carries TRBV30 and TRBJ2-1; D might be TRBD1 (6 bases). This CDR3 comprises 12 residues. CDR1 GTSNPN and CDR2 SVGIG come from the germline V gene (reference sequence). V lost 4 bases, J lost 7 bases, and 11 bases lay in between. The CDR3: CAWTSGTNEQFF. The CDR3 nucleotides are TGTGCCTGGACCTCCGGGACAAATGAGCAGTTCTTC.

The chain has TRBV7-9 and TRBJ1-1, with TRBD1 matching 7 bases. With 5 bases clipped from V and 1 base from J, the junction kept 7 bases outside the gene matches. CDR3 length: 15 residues. Germline V gives CDR1 SEHNR, CDR2 FQNEAQ (reference sequence). CDR3 sequence (DNA): TGTGCCAGCAGCGTAAACAGGGGCGGGAACACTGAAGCTTTCTTT. It is translated as CASSVNRGGNTEAFF.